A single sample gave rise to the 9 T cell receptor beta chains below, sequenced in a study of T-cell reconstitution after alpha-beta-depleted transplantation in children. Preparation of the TCRbeta library used unique molecular identifiers. Via MiXCR, TCRdb re-called the PCR reads, giving one row per CDR3 protein. The sample contains approximately 500,000 distinct CDR3 sequences, over 9.5% of which appear only once. The sample in question was PBMCs, obtained before TCRalphabeta/CD19-depleted stem cell transplant. Receptors originate from a child younger than 10 with inherited bone marrow failure, due to receive a stem cell transplant.

This clonotype appeared many times. V is TRBV20-1 and J is TRBJ2-2; a weak D match, TRBD2 (5 bases). Trimming shortened V by 2 bases and J by 7 bases, and 17 bases separated the two germline ends. This CDR3 contains 15 residues. Germline V gene sequence: CDR1 DFQATT, CDR2 SNEGSKA (reference sequence). CDR3 amino acids: CSARPQQRVSGELFF. In nucleotides, the CDR3 is TGCAGTGCTAGACCCCAGCAGAGGGTGAGCGGGGAGCTGTTTTTT.

This clonotype was counted ten times or more. The chain is built from TRBV20-1 and TRBJ2-1, with 10 bases fitting TRBD2. Germline-derived CDR1 and CDR2 are DFQATT and SNEGSKA (reference sequence). There are 16 residues in the CDR3. Trimming cost V 0 bases and J 6 bases; bases outside gene matches: 8. CDR3 DNA sequence: TGCAGTGCTAGAGATAGGAGCGGGAGGGGGCCCAATGAGCAGTTCTTC. Translation: CSARDRSGRGPNEQFF.

This clonotype was seen repeatedly, ten times or more. This chain links TRBV20-1 with TRBJ2-3; the D gene is possibly TRBD1 (6 bases). The CDR3 runs 13 residues. The germline V gene encodes CDR1 DFQATT and CDR2 SNEGSKA (reference sequence). V lost 5 bases, J lost 6 bases, and 15 bases lay in between. The CDR3 protein is CSAEQGISDTQYF. CDR3 DNA sequence: TGCAGTGCTGAACAGGGTATATCGGATACGCAGTATTTT.

This clonotype has at least ten counts. V usage is TRBV7-2 and J usage is TRBJ2-7; 12 nucleotides agree with TRBD2. Per germline, CDR1 SGHTA and CDR2 FQGNSA. This CDR3 spans 16 amino acids. With V trimmed by 3 bases and J by 6 bases, 9 bases remained unmatched. CDR3 loop: CASSLSRLAGVPEQYF. The CDR3 bases are TGTGCCAGCAGCTTGTCAAGACTAGCGGGAGTTCCCGAGCAGTACTTC.

Only a few counts were recorded for this clonotype. This chain connects TRBV7-9 to TRBJ2-4; the D is unclear. V lost 1 base to trimming and J lost 7 bases, with 11 bases between them. Germline V gene data show CDR1 as SEHNR and CDR2 as FQNEAQ (reference sequence). The CDR3 is made up of 14 amino acids. CDR3 DNA: TGTGCCAGCAGCTTAGGGGGTGTAGTGAACATTCAGTACTTC. Translated: CASSLGGVVNIQYF.

The V call is TRBV29-1, the J call TRBJ2-7; D tentatively reads TRBD1 or TRBD2 (5 bases each). V dropped 6 bases and J dropped 0 bases, with 15 bases sitting between them. Germline-derived CDR1 and CDR2 are SQVTM and ANQGSEA. The CDR3 runs to 14 residues. For the CDR3, the DNA is TGCAGCGTGGGGCCGGGACCCTTCTCCTACGAGCAGTACTTC. Translating gives CSVGPGPFSYEQYF.

This clonotype was observed many times. The chain carries TRBV27 and TRBJ2-7; the match to TRBD1 covers 7 bases. The ends lost 5 bases at V and 2 bases at J; junction bases unmatched: 12. CDR1 MNHEY and CDR2 SMNVEV come from the germline V gene (reference sequence). The CDR3 contains 16 residues. The CDR3, as DNA: TGTGCCAGCAGTACCCCTGACAGGGTTAGGACCTACGAGCAGTACTTC. Amino acid sequence: CASSTPDRVRTYEQYF.

In its sample, this clonotype was seen a few times. The genes are TRBV9 and TRBJ2-7; 10 bases align to TRBD2. CDR1 SGDLS and CDR2 YYNGEE come from the germline V gene. V dropped 2 bases and J dropped 6; count of bases not matched to a gene: 11. The CDR3 has 16 residues. The CDR3 is CASSVTSGNEVGEQYF. Written as DNA, the CDR3 is TGTGCCAGCAGCGTCACTAGCGGGAATGAAGTAGGCGAGCAGTACTTC.

J is TRBJ2-1 and V is TRBV29-1; D call uncertain. Per germline, CDR1 SQVTM and CDR2 ANQGSEA. CDR3 length equals 15 residues. V was cut by 1 base and J by 4 bases, with 14 bases left in between. This CDR3 reads CSVEVSLLDYNEQFF. DNA for the CDR3: TGCAGCGTTGAAGTCTCCCTACTCGATTACAATGAGCAGTTCTTC.